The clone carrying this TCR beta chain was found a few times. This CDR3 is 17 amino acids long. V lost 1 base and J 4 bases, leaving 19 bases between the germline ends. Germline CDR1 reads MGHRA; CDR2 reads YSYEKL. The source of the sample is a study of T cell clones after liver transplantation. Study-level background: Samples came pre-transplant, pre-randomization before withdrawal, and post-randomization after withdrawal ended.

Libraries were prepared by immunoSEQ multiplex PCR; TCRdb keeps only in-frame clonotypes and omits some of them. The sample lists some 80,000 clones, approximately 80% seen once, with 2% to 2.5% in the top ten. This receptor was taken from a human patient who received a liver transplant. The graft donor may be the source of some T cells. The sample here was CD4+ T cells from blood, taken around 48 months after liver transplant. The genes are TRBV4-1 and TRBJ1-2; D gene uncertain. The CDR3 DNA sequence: TGCGCCAGCAGCCAAGTCGGATCACAGCAGTTAGTCTATGGCTACACCTTC. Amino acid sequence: CASSQVGSQQLVYGYTF.